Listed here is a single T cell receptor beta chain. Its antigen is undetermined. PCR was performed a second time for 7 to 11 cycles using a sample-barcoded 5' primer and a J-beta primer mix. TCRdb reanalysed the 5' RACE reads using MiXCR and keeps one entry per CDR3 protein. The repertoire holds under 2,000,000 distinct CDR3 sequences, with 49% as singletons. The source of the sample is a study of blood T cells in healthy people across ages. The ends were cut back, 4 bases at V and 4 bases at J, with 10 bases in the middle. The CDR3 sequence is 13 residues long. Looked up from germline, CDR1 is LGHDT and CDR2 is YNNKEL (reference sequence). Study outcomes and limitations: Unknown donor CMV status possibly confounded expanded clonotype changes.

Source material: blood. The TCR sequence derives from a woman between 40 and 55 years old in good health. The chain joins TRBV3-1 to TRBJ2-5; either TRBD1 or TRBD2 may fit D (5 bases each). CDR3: CASSLFGAETQYF. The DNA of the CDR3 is TGTGCCAGCAGCCTATTCGGGGCAGAGACCCAGTACTTC.